This T cell receptor (beta chain) originates from a study of regulatory T cells in long-lasting Graves disease. Time point denoted: persistent/refractory GD, antithyroid drugs over 5 years with positive TRAb. Isolated PBMC RNA provided the starting material for the TCR library. This clonotype has just a few counts. This CDR3 contains 15 residues. Germline assignment: CDR1 SGHRS and CDR2 YFSETQ. Trimming left V 0 bases short and J 4 bases short, with 13 bases between. Investigators prepared the TCR beta libraries by applying iRepertoire HTBI primers and Arm-PCR of CDR3 regions. TCRdb recomputed calls from the multiplex PCR reads with MiXCR, one row per CDR3 protein. The profile shows around 460,000 distinct CDR3 sequences, roughly 22% of them singletons.

This sequence joins TRBV5-1 and TRBJ1-2; D is unresolved. This clonotype was obtained from a female donor with Graves disease. The sequences come from peripheral blood mononuclear cells (PBMCs), collected when the disease was refractory, from a patient treated with antithyroid drugs. The CDR3 DNA follows: TGCGCCAGCAGCTTGGTCCAGGTCCTAGTCTATGGCTACACCTTC. Amino acid sequence: CASSLVQVLVYGYTF.